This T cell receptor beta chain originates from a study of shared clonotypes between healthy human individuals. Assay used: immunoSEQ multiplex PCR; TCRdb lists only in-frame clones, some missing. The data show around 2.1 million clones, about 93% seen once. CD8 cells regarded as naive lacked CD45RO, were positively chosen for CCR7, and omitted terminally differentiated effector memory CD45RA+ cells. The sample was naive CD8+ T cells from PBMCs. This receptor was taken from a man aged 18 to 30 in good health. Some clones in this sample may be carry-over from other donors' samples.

CDR3 region: CASSLKTNTEAFF. The CDR3 nucleotides are TGTGCCAGCAGTTTAAAGACTAACACTGAAGCTTTCTTT. The chain employs TRBV28 and TRBJ1-1; D gene uncertain. Trimming removed 2 bases from V and 2 bases from J, with 6 bases in between. CDR1 is MDHEN and CDR2 is SYDVKM in the germline V gene. CDR3 length: 13 residues.